This T cell receptor beta chain was profiled in a study of neurological immune-mediated disorders. Time point here: longitudinal time-point 3. TCRdb re-analysed the 5' RACE reads in MiXCR, keeping a single row per CDR3 protein. Here the sample spans around 97,000 distinct CDR3 sequences, 10% to 14% being singletons. Trimming took 4 bases from V and 3 from J, leaving 18 bases between them. CDR3 length: 16 residues. The germline gives CDR1 SGHRS, CDR2 YFSETQ. In this sample, this clonotype turned up many times. Sequences were obtained from PBMCs. The sequence was obtained from a female donor with HTLV-1-associated myelopathy (HAM/TSP). This chain uses TRBV5-1 with TRBJ2-3, with TRBD2 as a possible D gene (5 bases). The CDR3 here is CASSPLGSRRTDTQYF. CDR3 sequence (DNA): TGCGCCAGCAGCCCCCTGGGGTCCAGGAGGACAGATACGCAGTATTTT.